This T cell receptor beta chain appears in the sequencing data of a study of blood T cell repertoires in COVID-19. Study in general: Acute and convalescent COVID-19 specimens originated in the United States, Italy and Spain.

How the authors handled the data: Estimation of nucleated cell counts relied on the amplification of reference gene primers. Clones were sequenced by immunoSEQ multiplex PCR, and TCRdb holds only the in-frame ones, with some missing. The D gene and trimming were derived from the DNA, and the V and J assignments and clone size from that table. The table lists fewer than 200,000 clones, roughly 85% of them singletons. The clonotype was recovered from a woman aged 70 to 79 in a cohort exposed to, infected with or recovered from COVID-19 (not recorded which). Sequencing was carried out using PBMCs or T cells enriched from blood (not recorded which).

The CDR3 is CASSLRFPTGELFF. In nucleotides, the CDR3 is TGTGCCAGTAGCCTCCGGTTCCCCACCGGGGAGCTGTTTTTT. The chain couples TRBV19 to TRBJ2-2; no reliable D call. The germline V and J ends were trimmed by 6 bases and 4 bases, with 12 bases remaining between them. Germline-derived CDR1 and CDR2 are LNHDA and SQIVND (reference sequence). The CDR3 has 14 residues.